These T cell receptor beta chains were read from a single sample in a study of blood T cell repertoires in COVID-19. This table comes from immunoSEQ multiplex PCR, and its TCRdb copy is limited to in-frame clones, with some not included. The data show a few hundred thousand clones, around 87% seen once. The sequencing sample was made of peripheral blood. These TCRs come from a woman aged 25 to 39 with COVID-19, enrolled during active disease. Both conserved end residues are part of each CDR3. D genes are given only for firm matches. The size entry is marked missing in some rows and otherwise reads once, few, many or a size class.

15 TRBJ1-2 TRBV7-9 TRBD1 NA TGTGCCAGCAGCTTAAAGGGACAGGGGGCTGAAGGCTACACCTTC CASSLKGQGAEGYTF
12 TRBJ1-1 TRBV12-3/TRBV12-4 NA NA TGTGCCAGCGGCACAGGGAGCACTGAAGCTTTCTTT CASGTGSTEAFF
16 TRBJ1-1 TRBV9 TRBD1 few TGTGCCAGCAGCGTAGCTACGACAGGGGGCTCCACTGAAGCTTTCTTT CASSVATTGGSTEAFF
17 TRBJ2-1 TRBV7-9 TRBD2 NA TGTGCCAGCAGCTTAAACGCCGGCGGGAGCTCCTACAATGAGCAGTTCTTC CASSLNAGGSSYNEQFF
15 TRBJ2-7 TRBV7-6 TRBD2 NA TGTGCCAGCAGCTTCTCTAGCGGGGTTAGCTACGAGCAGTACTTC CASSFSSGVSYEQYF
17 TRBJ2-7 TRBV19 TRBD1 once TGTGCCAGTAGCGGAGGCGGGACAGGGGGCCTAGCCTACGAGCAGTACTTC CASSGGGTGGLAYEQYF
17 TRBJ2-4 TRBV15 NA NA TGTGCCACCAGCAGAGAGATCCAGGTCCTAGCCAAAAACATTCAGTACTTC CATSREIQVLAKNIQYF
13 TRBJ2-5 TRBV7-2 TRBD1 NA TGTGCCAGCACACAGGGGGCAGTCGAGACCCAGTACTTC CASTQGAVETQYF
15 TRBJ1-6 TRBV6-2/TRBV6-3 NA NA TGTGCCAGCAGTTACGGAACCGCGGATAATTCACCCCTCCACTTT CASSYGTADNSPLHF
13 TRBJ2-7 TRBV5-4 NA NA TGTGCCAGCAGCTCCGGACAGTTCTACGAGCAGTACTTC CASSSGQFYEQYF
15 TRBJ2-7 TRBV3-1/TRBV3-2 TRBD1 NA TGTGCCAGCAGCCTCGGGACAGTCAAAGGGATTGTGCAGTACTTC CASSLGTVKGIVQYF
14 TRBJ2-7 TRBV27 TRBD2 NA TGTGCCAGCAGTTTCCGGGAGGGATCCTACGAGCAGTACTTC CASSFREGSYEQYF
15 TRBJ2-2 TRBV11-2 TRBD1 once TGTGCCAGCAGCTTTCGACAGGGGGTTGCCGGGGAGCTGTTTTTT CASSFRQGVAGELFF
13 TRBJ2-7 TRBV18 NA NA TGTGCCAGCTCACCAAGTCGTTCGGGCGAGCAGTACTTC CASSPSRSGEQYF
15 TRBJ2-7 TRBV19 TRBD1 NA TGTGCCAGTAGGGGGACGGGACAGGGTAACTACGAGCAGTACTTC CASRGTGQGNYEQYF
14 TRBJ2-3 TRBV11-3 NA NA TGTGCCAGCAGCTTAGGTCGGGGAACAGATACGCAGTATTTT CASSLGRGTDTQYF
15 TRBJ1-2 TRBV7-9 TRBD1 NA TGTGCCAGCAGCGTAGGACAGGGTCCTGCCTATGGCTACACCTTC CASSVGQGPAYGYTF
14 TRBJ2-6 TRBV10-2 NA NA TGCGCCAGCAAACGGGGGTCTGGGGCCAACGTCCTGACTTTC CASKRGSGANVLTF
13 TRBJ2-7 TRBV7-9 TRBD1 NA TGTGCCAGCAGCTTAGATGTCAGGGGGGAGCAGTACTTC CASSLDVRGEQYF
16 TRBJ2-5 TRBV5-4 TRBD1 NA TGTGCCAGCAGCCTCCGGGACAGGGGGCCAGGAGAGACCCAGTACTTC CASSLRDRGPGETQYF
13 TRBJ2-3 TRBV6-2/TRBV6-3 TRBD2 NA TGTGCCAGCAGTCGCACTAGCGCAGATACGCAGTATTTT CASSRTSADTQYF
18 TRBJ2-1 TRBV5-1 TRBD1 NA TGCGCCAGCAGCCAACCTACCGGGACAGGGATTTCATACAATGAGCAGTTCTTC CASSQPTGTGISYNEQFF
14 TRBJ1-1 TRBV19 NA NA TGTGCCAGTAGTATAGGGACAGCGAACACTGAAGCTTTCTTT CASSIGTANTEAFF
14 TRBJ2-4 TRBV19 TRBD2 NA TGTGCCAGTACCGTAGCGGGAGACAAAAACATTCAGTACTTC CASTVAGDKNIQYF
16 TRBJ2-7 TRBV7-9 TRBD2 NA TGTGCCAGCAGCCTCATAGCGGGAGGGCAATTAGGCGAGCAGTACTTC CASSLIAGGQLGEQYF
14 TRBJ2-1 TRBV5-8 NA few TGTGCCAGCAGCTTGGGGTGGGCTAGCGCTGAGCAGTTCTTC CASSLGWASAEQFF
17 TRBJ2-1 TRBV30 TRBD2 NA TGTGCCTGGAAGGGCGGGAGCCTTCGGTCCTCCTACAATGAGCAGTTCTTC CAWKGGSLRSSYNEQFF
15 TRBJ2-1 TRBV5-1 TRBD1 NA TGCGCCAGCAGCTTGTATGGGACAGGGTTTAATGAGCAGTTCTTC CASSLYGTGFNEQFF
13 TRBJ2-1 TRBV2 NA NA TGTGCCAGCAATCCAGGGTCCCACAATGAGCAGTTCTTC CASNPGSHNEQFF
17 TRBJ2-2 TRBV12-1 NA NA TGTGCCAGCAGCCCACCACTAGCGGGAGGTTCCACCGGGGAGCTGTTTTTT CASSPPLAGGSTGELFF
16 TRBJ1-5 TRBV30 NA NA TGTGCCTGGAGTGTAGGGATTGGGGCTAGCAATCAGCCCCAGCATTTT CAWSVGIGASNQPQHF
14 TRBJ2-7 TRBV5-4 NA NA TGTGCCAGCAGCTTGACCCCGGGTGTCGACGAGCAGTACTTC CASSLTPGVDEQYF
12 TRBJ2-7 TRBV12-3/TRBV12-4 TRBD1 NA TGTGCCAGCAGCCGGGACAGGGGCGAGCAGTACTTC CASSRDRGEQYF
15 TRBJ2-5 TRBV5-1 NA NA TGCGCCAGCAGCTTGGCCATCCAGGGACAAGAGACCCAGTACTTC CASSLAIQGQETQYF
18 TRBJ1-5 TRBV2 TRBD1 NA TGTGCCAGCAGTGAGGAGACAGGGGGTCCGTATAGCAATCAGCCCCAGCATTTT CASSEETGGPYSNQPQHF
15 TRBJ2-3 TRBV7-8 NA NA TGTGCCAGCAGCTTAAGCGGGCGCAGCACAGATACGCAGTATTTT CASSLSGRSTDTQYF
14 TRBJ1-4 TRBV27 NA NA TGTGCCAGCAGTGGTGGGACATCCTTTGAAAAACTGTTTTTT CASSGGTSFEKLFF
15 TRBJ2-3 TRBV2 NA NA TGTGCCAGCAGCCCCGCTGGCAGGGCTTCCGATACGCAGTATTTT CASSPAGRASDTQYF
16 TRBJ1-2 TRBV3-1/TRBV3-2 TRBD1 NA TGTGCCAGCAGCCGCCTCCCGACAGGGAATGAGGATGGCTACACCTTC CASSRLPTGNEDGYTF
14 TRBJ2-5 TRBV7-2 NA once TGTGCCAGCAGCACCACAAGTTTTCAAGAGACCCAGTACTTC CASSTTSFQETQYF
14 TRBJ2-7 TRBV7-9 NA few TGTGCCAGCAGTTCATCTATTACTTCTTACGAGCAGTACTTC CASSSSITSYEQYF
13 TRBJ2-7 TRBV27 NA NA TGTGCCAGCATGGAGAAATCAGGGCACGAGCAGTACTTC CASMEKSGHEQYF